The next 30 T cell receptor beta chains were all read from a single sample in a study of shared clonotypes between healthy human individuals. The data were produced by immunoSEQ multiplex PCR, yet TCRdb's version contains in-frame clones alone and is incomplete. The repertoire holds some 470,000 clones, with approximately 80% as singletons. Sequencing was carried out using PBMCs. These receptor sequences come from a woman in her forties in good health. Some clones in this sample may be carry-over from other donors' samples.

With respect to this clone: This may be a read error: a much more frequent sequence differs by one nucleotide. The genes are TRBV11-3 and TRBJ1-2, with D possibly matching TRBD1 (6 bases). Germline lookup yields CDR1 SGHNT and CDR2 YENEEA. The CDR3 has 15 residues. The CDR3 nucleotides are TGTGCCAGCAGCTTATTCGCGGACAGTCTCTATGACTACACCTTC. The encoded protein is CASSLFADSLYDYTF.

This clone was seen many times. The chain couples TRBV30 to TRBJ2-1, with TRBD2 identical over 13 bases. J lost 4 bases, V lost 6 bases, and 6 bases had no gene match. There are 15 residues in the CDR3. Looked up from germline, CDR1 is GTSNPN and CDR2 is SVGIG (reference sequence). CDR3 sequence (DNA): TGTGCCTGCCAAGGGACTAGCGGGACTTACAATGAGCAGTTCTTC. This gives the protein CACQGTSGTYNEQFF. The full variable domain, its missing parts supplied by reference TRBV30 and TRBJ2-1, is SQTIHQWPATLVQPVGSPLSLECTVEGTSNPNLYWYRQAAGRGLQLLFYSVGIGQISSEVPQNLSASRPQDRQFILSSKKLLLSDSGFYLCACQGTSGTYNEQFFGPGTRLTVL.

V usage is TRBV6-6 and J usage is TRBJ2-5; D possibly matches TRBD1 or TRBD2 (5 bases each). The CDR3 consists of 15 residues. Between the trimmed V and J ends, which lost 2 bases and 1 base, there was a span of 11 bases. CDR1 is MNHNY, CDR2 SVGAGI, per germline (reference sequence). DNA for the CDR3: TGTGCCAGCAGTTACAGGTCAGGGACCCAAGAGACCCAGTACTTC. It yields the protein CASSYRSGTQETQYF.

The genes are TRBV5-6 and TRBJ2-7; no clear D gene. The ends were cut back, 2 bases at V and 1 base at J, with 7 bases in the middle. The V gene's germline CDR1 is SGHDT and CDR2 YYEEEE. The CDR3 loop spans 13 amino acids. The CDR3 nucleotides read TGTGCCAGCAGCTTCTTACGGTCCTACGAGCAGTACTTC. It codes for CASSFLRSYEQYF. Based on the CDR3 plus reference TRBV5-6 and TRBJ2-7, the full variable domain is DAGVTQSPTHLIKTRGQQVTLRCSPKSGHDTVSWYQQALGQGPQFIFQYYEEEERQRGNFPDRFSGHQFPNYSSELNVNALLLGDSALYLCASSFLRSYEQYFGPGTRLTVT.

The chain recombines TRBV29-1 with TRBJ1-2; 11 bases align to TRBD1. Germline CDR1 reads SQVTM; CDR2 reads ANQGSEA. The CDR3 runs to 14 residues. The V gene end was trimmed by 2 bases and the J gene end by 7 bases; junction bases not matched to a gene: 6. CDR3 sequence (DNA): TGCAGCGTTGAACTCGGACAGGGGGCCGGTGGCTACACCTTC. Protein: CSVELGQGAGGYTF.

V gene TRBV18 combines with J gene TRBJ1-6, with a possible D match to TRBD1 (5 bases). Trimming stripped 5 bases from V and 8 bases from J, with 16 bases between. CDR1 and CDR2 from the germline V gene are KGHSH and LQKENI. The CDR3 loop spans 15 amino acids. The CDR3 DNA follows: TGTGCCAGCTCAGCGGCCCAGGGATTTGATTCACCCCTCCACTTT. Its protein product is CASSAAQGFDSPLHF.

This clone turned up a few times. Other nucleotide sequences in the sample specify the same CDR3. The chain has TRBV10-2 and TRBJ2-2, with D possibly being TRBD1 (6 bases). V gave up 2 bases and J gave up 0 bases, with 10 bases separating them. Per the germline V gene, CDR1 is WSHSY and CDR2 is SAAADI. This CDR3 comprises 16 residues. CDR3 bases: TGCGCCAGCAGTGAGACAGGGCGAGCGAACACCGGGGAGCTGTTTTTT. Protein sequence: CASSETGRANTGELFF.

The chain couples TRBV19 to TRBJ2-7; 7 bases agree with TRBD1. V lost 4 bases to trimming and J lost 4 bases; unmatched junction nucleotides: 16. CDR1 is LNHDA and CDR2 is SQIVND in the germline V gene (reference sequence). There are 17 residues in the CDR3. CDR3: CASSRQGRGGTDYEQYF. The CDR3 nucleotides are TGTGCCAGTAGTAGACAGGGTCGAGGCGGAACGGATTACGAGCAGTACTTC.

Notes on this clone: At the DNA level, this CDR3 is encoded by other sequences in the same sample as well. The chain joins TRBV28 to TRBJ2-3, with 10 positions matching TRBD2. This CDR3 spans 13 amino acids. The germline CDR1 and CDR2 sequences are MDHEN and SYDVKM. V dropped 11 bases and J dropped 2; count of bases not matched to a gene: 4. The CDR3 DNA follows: TGTGCCTCCGGGACTAGCGACACAGATACGCAGTATTTT. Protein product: CASGTSDTDTQYF.

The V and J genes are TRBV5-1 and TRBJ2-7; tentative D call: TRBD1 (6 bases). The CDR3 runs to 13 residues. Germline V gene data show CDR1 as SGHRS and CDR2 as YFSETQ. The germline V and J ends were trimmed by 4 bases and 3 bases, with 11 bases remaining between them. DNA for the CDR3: TGCGCCAGCAGCACCCAGGACAGCTACGAGCAGTACTTC. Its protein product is CASSTQDSYEQYF.

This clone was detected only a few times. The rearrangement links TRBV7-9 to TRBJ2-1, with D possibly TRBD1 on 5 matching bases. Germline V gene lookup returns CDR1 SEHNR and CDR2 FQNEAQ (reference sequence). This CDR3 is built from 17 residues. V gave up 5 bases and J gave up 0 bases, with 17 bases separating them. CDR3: CASSGEDTQSSYNEQFF. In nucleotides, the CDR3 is TGTGCCAGCAGCGGAGAGGACACCCAGAGCTCCTACAATGAGCAGTTCTTC.

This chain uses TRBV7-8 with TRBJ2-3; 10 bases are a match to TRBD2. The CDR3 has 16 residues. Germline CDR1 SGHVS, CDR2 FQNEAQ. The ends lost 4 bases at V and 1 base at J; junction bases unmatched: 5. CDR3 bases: TGTGCCAGCAGCTCACGGCTAGCGGGGGGCACAGATACGCAGTATTTT. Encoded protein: CASSSRLAGGTDTQYF.

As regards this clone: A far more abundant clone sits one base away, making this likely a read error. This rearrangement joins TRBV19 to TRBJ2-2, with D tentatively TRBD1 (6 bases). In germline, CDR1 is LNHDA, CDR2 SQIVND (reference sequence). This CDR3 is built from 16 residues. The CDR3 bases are TGTGTCAGTAGTACCCCGGGACATGTCGGCACCGGGGAGCTGTTTTTT. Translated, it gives CVSSTPGHVGTGELFF.

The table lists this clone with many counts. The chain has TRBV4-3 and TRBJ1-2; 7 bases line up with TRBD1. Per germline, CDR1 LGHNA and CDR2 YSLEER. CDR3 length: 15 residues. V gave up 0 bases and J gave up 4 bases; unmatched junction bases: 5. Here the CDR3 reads CASSQERTGVYGYTF. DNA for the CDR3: TGCGCCAGCAGCCAAGAGAGGACAGGAGTCTATGGCTACACCTTC.

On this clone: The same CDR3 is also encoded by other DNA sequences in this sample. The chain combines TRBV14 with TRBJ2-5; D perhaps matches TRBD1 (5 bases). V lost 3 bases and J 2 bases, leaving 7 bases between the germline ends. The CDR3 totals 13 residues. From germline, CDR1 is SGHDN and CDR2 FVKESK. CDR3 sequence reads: CASSQYRQETQYF. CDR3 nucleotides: TGTGCCAGCAGCCAGTACAGGCAAGAGACCCAGTACTTC.

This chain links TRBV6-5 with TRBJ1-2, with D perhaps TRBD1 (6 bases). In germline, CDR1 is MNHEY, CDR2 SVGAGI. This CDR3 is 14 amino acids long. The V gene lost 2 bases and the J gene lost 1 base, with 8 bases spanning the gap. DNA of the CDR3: TGTGCCAGCAGTTACAGGGGGGGTAACTATGGCTACACCTTC. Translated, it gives CASSYRGGNYGYTF.

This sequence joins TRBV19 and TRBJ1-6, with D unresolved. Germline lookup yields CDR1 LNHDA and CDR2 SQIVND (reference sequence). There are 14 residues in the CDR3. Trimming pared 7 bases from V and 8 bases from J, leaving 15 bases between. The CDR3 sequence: CASKGSGGYSPLHF. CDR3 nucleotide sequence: TGTGCCAGTAAGGGTTCAGGAGGATATTCACCCCTCCACTTT.

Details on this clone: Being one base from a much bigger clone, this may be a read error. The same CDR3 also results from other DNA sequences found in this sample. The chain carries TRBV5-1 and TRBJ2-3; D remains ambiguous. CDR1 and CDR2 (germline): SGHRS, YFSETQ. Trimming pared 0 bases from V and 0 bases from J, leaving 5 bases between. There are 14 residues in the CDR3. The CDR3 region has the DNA TGCGCCAGCAGCTTGGCGACGAGCACAGATACGCAGTATTTT. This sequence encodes CASSLATSTDTQYF.

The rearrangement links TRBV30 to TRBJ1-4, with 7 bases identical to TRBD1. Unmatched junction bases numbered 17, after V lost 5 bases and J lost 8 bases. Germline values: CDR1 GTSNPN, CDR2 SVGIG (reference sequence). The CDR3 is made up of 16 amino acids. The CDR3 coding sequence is TGTGCCTGGTCATCGATCCCACAGGGGTCAGGGGAAAAACTGTTTTTT. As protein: CAWSSIPQGSGEKLFF.

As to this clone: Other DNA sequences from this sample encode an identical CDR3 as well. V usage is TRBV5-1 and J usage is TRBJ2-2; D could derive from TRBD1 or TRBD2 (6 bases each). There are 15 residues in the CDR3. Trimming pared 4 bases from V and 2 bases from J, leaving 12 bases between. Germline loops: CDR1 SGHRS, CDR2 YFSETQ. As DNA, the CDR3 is TGCGCCAGCAGCCTCGACGGGGGCAACACCGGGGAGCTGTTTTTT. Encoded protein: CASSLDGGNTGELFF.

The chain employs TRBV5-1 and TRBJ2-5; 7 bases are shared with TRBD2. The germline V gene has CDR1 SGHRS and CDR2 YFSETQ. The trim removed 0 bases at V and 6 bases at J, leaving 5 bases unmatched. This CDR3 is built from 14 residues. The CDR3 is CASSLGLADQTQYF. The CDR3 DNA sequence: TGCGCCAGCAGCTTGGGACTAGCTGATCAGACCCAGTACTTC.

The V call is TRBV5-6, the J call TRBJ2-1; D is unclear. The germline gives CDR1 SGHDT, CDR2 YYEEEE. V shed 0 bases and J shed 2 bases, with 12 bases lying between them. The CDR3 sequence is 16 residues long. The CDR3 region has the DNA TGTGCCAGCAGCTTGGACGGACCAGTACCCTACAATGAGCAGTTCTTC. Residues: CASSLDGPVPYNEQFF.

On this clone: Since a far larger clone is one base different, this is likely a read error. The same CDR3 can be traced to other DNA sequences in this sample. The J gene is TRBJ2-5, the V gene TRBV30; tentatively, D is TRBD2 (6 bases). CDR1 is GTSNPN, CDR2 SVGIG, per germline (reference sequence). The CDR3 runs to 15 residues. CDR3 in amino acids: CAWSPGRGLQETQYF. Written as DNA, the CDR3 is TGTGCCTGGAGTCCCGGGCGGGGATTGCAAGAGACCCAATACTTC.

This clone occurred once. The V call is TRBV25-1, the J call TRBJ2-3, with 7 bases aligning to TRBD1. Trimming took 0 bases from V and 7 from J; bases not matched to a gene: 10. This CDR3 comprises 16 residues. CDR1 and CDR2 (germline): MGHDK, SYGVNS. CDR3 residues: CASSEYGDRGQYTQYF. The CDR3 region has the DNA TGTGCCAGCAGTGAATATGGGGATCGGGGACAGTATACGCAGTATTTT.

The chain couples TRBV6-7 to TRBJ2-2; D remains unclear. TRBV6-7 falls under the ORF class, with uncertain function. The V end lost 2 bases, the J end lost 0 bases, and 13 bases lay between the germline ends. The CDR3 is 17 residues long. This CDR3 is CASSYPTNLANTGELFF. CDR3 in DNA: TGTGCCAGCAGTTACCCAACCAATCTCGCGAACACCGGGGAGCTGTTTTTT.

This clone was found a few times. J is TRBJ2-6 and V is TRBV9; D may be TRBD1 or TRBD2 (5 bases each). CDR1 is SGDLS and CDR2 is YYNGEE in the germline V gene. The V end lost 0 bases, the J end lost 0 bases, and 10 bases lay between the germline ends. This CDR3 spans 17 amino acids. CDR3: CASSVDPGTSGANVLTF. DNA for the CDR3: TGTGCCAGCAGCGTAGACCCAGGGACCTCTGGGGCCAACGTCCTGACTTTC. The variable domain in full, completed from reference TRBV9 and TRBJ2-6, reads DSGVTQTPKHLITATGQRVTLRCSPRSGDLSVYWYQQSLDQGLQFLIQYYNGEERAKGNILERFSAQQFPDLHSELNLSSLELGDSALYFCASSVDPGTSGANVLTFGAGSRLTVL.

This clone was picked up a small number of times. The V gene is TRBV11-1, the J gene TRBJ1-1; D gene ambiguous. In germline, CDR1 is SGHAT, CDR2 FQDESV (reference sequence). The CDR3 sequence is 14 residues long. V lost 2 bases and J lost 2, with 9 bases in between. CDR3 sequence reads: CASSLRKSNTEAFF. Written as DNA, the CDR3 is TGTGCCAGCAGCTTACGCAAGTCTAACACTGAAGCTTTCTTT.

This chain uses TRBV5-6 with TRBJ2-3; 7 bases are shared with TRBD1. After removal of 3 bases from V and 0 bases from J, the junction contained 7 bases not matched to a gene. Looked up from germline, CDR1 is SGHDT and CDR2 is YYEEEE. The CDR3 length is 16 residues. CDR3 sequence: CASSWHRGSSTDTQYF. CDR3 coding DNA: TGTGCCAGCAGCTGGCACAGGGGCTCTAGCACAGATACGCAGTATTTT.

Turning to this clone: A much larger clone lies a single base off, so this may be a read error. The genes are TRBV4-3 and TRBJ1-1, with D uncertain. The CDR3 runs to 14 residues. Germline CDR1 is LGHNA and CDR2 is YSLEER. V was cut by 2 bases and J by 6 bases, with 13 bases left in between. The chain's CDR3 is CASSQRTSSAEAFF. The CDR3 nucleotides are TGCGCCAGCAGCCAACGTACGTCGAGCGCTGAAGCTTTCTTT.

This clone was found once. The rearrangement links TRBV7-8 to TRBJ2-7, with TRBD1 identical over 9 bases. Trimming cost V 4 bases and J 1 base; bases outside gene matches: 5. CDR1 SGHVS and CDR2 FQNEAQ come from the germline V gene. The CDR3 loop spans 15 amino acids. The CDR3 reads CASSWGDRASYEQYF. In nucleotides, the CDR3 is TGTGCCAGCAGCTGGGGGGACAGGGCATCCTACGAGCAGTACTTC.